This entry concerns a single T cell receptor (beta chain). The data were obtained in a study of cytomegalovirus exposure and HLA in healthy donors. The V end was cut by 3 bases, the J end by 5 bases, with 13 bases between. The CDR3 consists of 15 residues. The germline V gene encodes CDR1 MNHEY and CDR2 SMNVEV (reference sequence). The PCR ran on 60 Vbeta and 13 Jbeta primers. Sequenced by immunoSEQ multiplex PCR; TCRdb stores in-frame clones only, minus some. The sample lists roughly 200,000 clones; 65% to 90% were seen once. The origin of this receptor is a woman aged 25 to 39 in good health and CMV-seronegative. Material: PBMCs. J is TRBJ2-2 and V is TRBV27; D is possibly TRBD2 (5 bases). The CDR3 bases are TGTGCCAGCAGTTTCGGGATAACTATTACCGGGGAGCTGTTTTTT. It encodes CASSFGITITGELFF.